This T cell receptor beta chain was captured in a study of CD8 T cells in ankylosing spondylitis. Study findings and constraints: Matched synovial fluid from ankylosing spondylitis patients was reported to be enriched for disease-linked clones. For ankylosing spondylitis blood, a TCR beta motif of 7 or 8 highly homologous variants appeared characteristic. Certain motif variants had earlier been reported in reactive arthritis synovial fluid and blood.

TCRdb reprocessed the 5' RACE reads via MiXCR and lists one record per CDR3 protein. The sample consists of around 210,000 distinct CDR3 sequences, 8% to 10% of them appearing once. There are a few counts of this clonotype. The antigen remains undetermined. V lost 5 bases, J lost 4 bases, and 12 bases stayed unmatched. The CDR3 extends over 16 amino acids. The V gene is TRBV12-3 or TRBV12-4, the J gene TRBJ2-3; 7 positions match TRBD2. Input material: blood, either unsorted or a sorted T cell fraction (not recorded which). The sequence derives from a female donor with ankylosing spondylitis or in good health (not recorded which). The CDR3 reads CASSPRWLAAPDTQYF. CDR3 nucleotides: TGTGCCAGCAGTCCAAGATGGCTAGCGGCCCCAGATACGCAGTATTTT.